The clone carrying this T cell receptor (beta chain) appeared many times. The second PCR ran about 6 to 12 cycles with a sample-barcoded 5' primer and J-beta primers. Using its own MiXCR run on the 5' RACE reads, TCRdb lists one record per CDR3 protein. This table holds hundreds of thousands of distinct CDR3 sequences, around 32% found once. This record belongs to a study of blood T cells in healthy people across ages. Donors were healthy Caucasian individuals from Russia aged about 6 to 100. Each sample had at least 6.5 million PBMCs isolated. Germline V gene lookup returns CDR1 SGHAT and CDR2 FQNNGV. The CDR3 covers 14 residues. With 5 bases removed from V and 4 bases from J, the gap between germline ends came to 12 bases.

The sequenced material came from blood. The chain links TRBV11-2 to TRBJ2-1; no firm D call. This TCR came from an elderly woman in good health. The CDR3 DNA reads TGTGCCAGCAGCCCCCTCTCAGCTTACAATGAGCAGTTCTTC. This gives the protein CASSPLSAYNEQFF.